One and the same sample provided the 24 T cell receptor beta chains below, sequenced in a study of cytomegalovirus exposure and HLA in healthy donors. Measured with immunoSEQ multiplex PCR; TCRdb has only the in-frame clones, and not every one. The repertoire consists of 200,000 or so clones, with over 65% occurring once and the leading ten covering around 7%. Sequencing input: PBMCs. All receptors come from a man aged 18 to 29 in good health and CMV-seropositive.

This clone was picked up one time. This chain connects TRBV4-3 to TRBJ2-7; 9 bases map to TRBD1. This CDR3 has 15 amino acids. The germline V gene has CDR1 LGHNA and CDR2 YSLEER. Germline trimming cut 3 bases from V and 4 bases from J; bases unmatched to any gene: 7. The CDR3 nucleotides read TGCGCCAGCAGCCACTTGACAGGGGGGGAATACGAGCAGTACTTC. This codes for CASSHLTGGEYEQYF.

A remark on this clone: Germline is not matched at one junction end, which may reflect a read error. The rearrangement links TRBV5-1 to TRBJ2-2; D is unclear. CDR1 and CDR2 from the germline V gene are SGHRS and YFSETQ. This CDR3 region has 15 residues. The CDR3, as DNA: TGCGCCAGCCGCTTGGCGGTTACGAACACCGGGGAGCTGTTTTTT. This encodes CASRLAVTNTGELFF.

The chain has TRBV6-6 and TRBJ1-2; 7 bases match TRBD1. Germline-derived CDR1 and CDR2 are MNHNY and SVGAGI (reference sequence). The CDR3 has 15 residues. J lost 5 bases, V lost 5 bases, and 11 bases had no gene match. The DNA of the CDR3 is TGTGCCAGCAGTCCCAAGGGGGCAGTGGGATATGGCTACACCTTC. It encodes CASSPKGAVGYGYTF.

This clone was observed a few times. The V gene is TRBV9, the J gene TRBJ2-3; weak D call: TRBD1 (5 bases). The V gene lost 0 bases and the J gene lost 9 bases, with 11 bases spanning the gap. Germline V gene sequence: CDR1 SGDLS, CDR2 YYNGEE. The CDR3 is 13 residues long. CDR3 amino acids: CASSVEGAETQYF. The CDR3 DNA sequence: TGTGCCAGCAGCGTAGAAGGGGCCGAAACGCAGTATTTT.

This chain joins TRBV4-3 and TRBJ2-3; the match to TRBD2 covers 9 bases. V lost 0 bases and J lost 2; bases outside the gene matches: 6. Germline loops: CDR1 LGHNA, CDR2 YSLEER. The CDR3 spans 17 residues. The CDR3 sequence is CASSQDWGLANTDTQYF. The CDR3 DNA reads TGCGCCAGCAGCCAAGATTGGGGACTAGCTAACACAGATACGCAGTATTTT.

The CDR3 DNA follows: TGTGCCAGCTCACCACCACTAGCGGGAGGTTTAGAGACCCAGTACTTC. It translates to CASSPPLAGGLETQYF. J is TRBJ2-5 and V is TRBV18; 12 bases map to TRBD2. The ends lost 0 bases at V and 4 bases at J; junction bases unmatched: 3. The CDR3 contains 16 residues. Germline lookup yields CDR1 KGHSH and CDR2 LQKENI.

The rearrangement joins TRBV30 to TRBJ1-5, with 9 nucleotides matching TRBD1. CDR1 and CDR2 from the germline V gene are GTSNPN and SVGIG (reference sequence). The CDR3 spans 14 residues. V trimming: 1 base; J trimming: 9 bases; junction bases outside the gene matches: 7. Written as DNA, the CDR3 is TGTGCCTGGAGTGGGGGACAGGGATCCGCGCCCCAGCATTTT. Residues: CAWSGGQGSAPQHF.

The chain employs TRBV6-6 and TRBJ1-4; 10 bases are shared with TRBD1. Per germline, CDR1 MNHNY and CDR2 SVGAGI (reference sequence). V shed 4 bases and J 6 bases; nucleotides not matched to a gene: 2. The CDR3 runs to 14 residues. As DNA, the CDR3 is TGTGCCAGCAGTTCCGGGACAGGGGATGAAAAACTGTTTTTT. This gives the protein CASSSGTGDEKLFF.

This CDR3 is CASSPVGGTTYEQYF. CDR3 DNA sequence: TGTGCCAGCAGTCCGGTCGGCGGGACCACTTACGAGCAGTACTTC. The chain employs TRBV28 and TRBJ2-7, with D maybe TRBD2 (6 bases). The V and J ends lost 5 bases and 4 bases respectively, with 18 bases between them. Germline CDR1 is MDHEN and CDR2 is SYDVKM. The CDR3 sequence is 15 residues long.

V gene TRBV6-5 combines with J gene TRBJ1-2, with D maybe TRBD1 (6 bases). Germline V CDR1 and CDR2: MNHEY, SVGAGI. This CDR3 comprises 14 residues. The V and J ends lost 5 bases and 5 bases respectively, with 15 bases between them. The CDR3 nucleotides are TGTGCCAGCAGTGAAAGGGGGTTTTGGTATGGCTACACCTTC. It encodes CASSERGFWYGYTF.

The chain recombines TRBV27 with TRBJ2-7; 7 bases agree with TRBD2. V lost 6 bases, J lost 1 base, and 3 bases stayed unmatched. CDR1 is MNHEY, CDR2 SMNVEV, per germline (reference sequence). The CDR3 sequence is 13 residues long. The CDR3 nucleotides read TGTGCCAGCAGGGGGAGGGCATCCTACGAGCAGTACTTC. This sequence encodes CASRGRASYEQYF.

The rearrangement uses TRBV5-4 and TRBJ2-7; TRBD2 matches at 11 bases. Per the germline V gene, CDR1 is SGHNT and CDR2 is YYREEE (reference sequence). The J segment lost 4 bases and the V segment lost 4 bases, leaving 7 bases of the junction unmatched. CDR3 length: 15 residues. The CDR3 nucleotides are TGTGCCAGCAGCAGTAGCGGGAGGGCCGAGTACGAGCAGTACTTC. Translating it yields CASSSSGRAEYEQYF.

The CDR3 protein is CASSLVSGQGTGELFF. The CDR3 nucleotides read TGTGCCAGCAGCTTAGTCTCTGGACAGGGAACCGGGGAGCTGTTTTTT. The chain uses TRBV7-8 and TRBJ2-2; 8 bases are shared with TRBD1. There are 16 residues in the CDR3. Unmatched junction bases numbered 6, after V lost 1 base and J lost 5 bases. Germline lookup yields CDR1 SGHVS and CDR2 FQNEAQ.

The chain recombines TRBV5-8 with TRBJ2-7; 11 positions match TRBD2. Germline-derived CDR1 and CDR2 are SGHTS and YDEGEE. The CDR3 runs to 17 residues. V lost 0 bases, J lost 4 bases, and 9 bases stayed unmatched. The CDR3 DNA is TGTGCCAGCAGCTTGGTGTCTGCTAGCGGGAGGCTGTACGAGCAGTACTTC. Protein product: CASSLVSASGRLYEQYF.

This rearrangement joins TRBV28 to TRBJ2-1; D might be TRBD2 (5 bases). V lost 6 bases and J 9 bases, leaving 9 bases between the germline ends. Looked up from germline, CDR1 is MDHEN and CDR2 is SYDVKM. The CDR3 sequence is 11 residues long. The CDR3 loop reads CASSTRGEQFF. For the CDR3, the DNA is TGTGCCAGCAGCACTAGAGGTGAGCAGTTCTTC.

J is TRBJ1-4 and V is TRBV6-5; the match to TRBD1 covers 7 bases. The CDR3 length is 14 residues. Germline lookup yields CDR1 MNHEY and CDR2 SVGAGI. The V gene end was trimmed by 6 bases and the J gene end by 5 bases; junction bases not matched to a gene: 6. The CDR3 DNA follows: TGTGCCAGCAGCTTCACAGGGGTGAATGAAAAACTGTTTTTT. Translated, it gives CASSFTGVNEKLFF.

V and J are TRBV5-4 and TRBJ2-5; D gene unclear. The CDR3 runs 13 residues. Germline CDR1 reads SGHNT; CDR2 reads YYREEE (reference sequence). The V end lost 3 bases, the J end lost 3 bases, and 9 bases lay between the germline ends. CDR3 DNA sequence: TGTGCCAGCAGCTCCCCCAGCGAAGAGACCCAGTACTTC. This encodes CASSSPSEETQYF.

The V gene is TRBV19, the J gene TRBJ1-4; 7 bases map to TRBD1. The V segment lost 2 bases and the J segment 4 bases; nucleotides outside the gene matches: 7. The length of the CDR3 is 16 residues. Germline V gives CDR1 LNHDA, CDR2 SQIVND (reference sequence). CDR3 residues: CASSINRDSFNEKLFF. DNA for the CDR3: TGTGCCAGTAGTATAAACCGGGACAGCTTTAATGAAAAACTGTTTTTT.

The chain recombines TRBV7-2 with TRBJ2-5; D is possibly TRBD2 (6 bases). With 5 bases removed from V and 1 base from J, the gap between germline ends came to 11 bases. Germline assignment: CDR1 SGHTA and CDR2 FQGNSA. The CDR3 spans 14 residues. CDR3 coding DNA: TGTGCCAGCAGCCTGACTAGTTTCCAAGAGACCCAGTACTTC. The encoded protein is CASSLTSFQETQYF.

This clone was observed a single time. This sequence joins TRBV5-4 and TRBJ1-2, with D possibly matching TRBD1 (6 bases). The CDR3 extends over 13 amino acids. The V end was cut by 3 bases, the J end by 6 bases, with 12 bases between. Germline V gene data show CDR1 as SGHNT and CDR2 as YYREEE (reference sequence). The CDR3 region is CASSYGGRDGYTF. In nucleotides, the CDR3 is TGTGCCAGCAGCTACGGGGGGCGCGATGGCTACACCTTC.

The chain couples TRBV7-9 to TRBJ2-2; TRBD1 matches 7 bases. The CDR3 is 15 amino acids. V dropped 6 bases and J dropped 7; count of bases not matched to a gene: 11. Germline CDR1 reads SEHNR; CDR2 reads FQNEAQ (reference sequence). The CDR3 reads CASSDLPRGHGELFF. The CDR3 region has the DNA TGTGCCAGCAGTGACCTTCCAAGGGGGCACGGGGAGCTGTTTTTT.

The rearrangement joins TRBV29-1 to TRBJ2-7, with TRBD2 matching over 8 bases. The CDR3 sequence is 11 residues long. The J segment lost 4 bases and the V segment lost 7 bases, leaving 3 bases of the junction unmatched. Germline CDR1 is SQVTM and CDR2 is ANQGSEA. Here the CDR3 DNA reads TGCAGCGCCACGGGGGGGTACGAGCAGTACTTC. Protein product: CSATGGYEQYF.

This chain connects TRBV9 to TRBJ2-7; 8 positions match TRBD2. The CDR3 runs 12 residues. Germline CDR1 is SGDLS and CDR2 is YYNGEE. The J segment lost 7 bases and the V segment lost 3 bases, leaving 3 bases of the junction unmatched. The CDR3: CASSAGGWEQYF. The CDR3 nucleotides are TGTGCCAGCAGCGCGGGGGGGTGGGAGCAGTACTTC.

The chain recombines TRBV7-3 with TRBJ2-1, with 7 bases aligning to TRBD2. The CDR3 consists of 15 residues. Germline assignment: CDR1 SGHTA and CDR2 FQGTGA. V was clipped by 5 bases and J by 0 bases; unmatched bases: 4. CDR3 sequence reads: CASSLGGVSYNEQFF. The CDR3 coding sequence is TGTGCCAGCAGCCTTGGGGGGGTCTCCTACAATGAGCAGTTCTTC.